This TCR beta chain was identified in a study of CD8 T cells in Susac syndrome. Random hexamers were used to reverse transcribe an amount of 0.5 to 1 ug RNA. TCRdb re-called the immunoSEQ multiplex PCR reads with MiXCR, one entry per CDR3 protein. The profile covers 130,000 or so distinct CDR3 sequences, with roughly 76% appearing a single time and roughly 0.53% taken by the ten largest. Unmatched junction bases numbered 13, after V lost 2 bases and J lost 4 bases. Germline V lookup: CDR1 MNHEY, CDR2 SVGAGI. The CDR3 covers 17 residues. This chain uses TRBV6-5 with TRBJ2-7; 8 positions agree with TRBD1. Sample: CD8+ T cells from PBMCs. The TCR was taken from a human donor with multiple sclerosis. In DNA form, the CDR3 reads TGTGCCAGCAGTTACCCCCCGGGACAGGTGTCTAGGTACGAGCAGTACGTC. It codes for CASSYPPGQVSRYEQYV.